These T cell receptor beta chains were read from a single sample in a study of T cell responses to AZD1222 COVID-19 vaccine. Sequenced by immunoSEQ multiplex PCR; TCRdb stores in-frame clones only, minus some. The sample includes approximately 100,000 clones, 75% to 90% of them seen just once. Sequencing was performed on peripheral blood, taken on day 0 of AZD1222 vaccination. The receptors shown here come from an adult in good health. Both conserved end residues are part of each CDR3. D genes are given only for firm matches. For some rows the clone size is stated as once, few or many, or as a class when expanded; others skip it.

CDR3 DNA: TGTGCCAGCAGCTTAGCCCCCCGGGGGGGCGCCGGTGGCTACACCTTC
CDR3 protein: CASSLAPRGGAGGYTF
V gene: TRBV7-2
D gene: NA
J gene: TRBJ1-2
clone size: NA
CDR3 length: 16

CDR3 DNA: TGTGCCAGCAGCGCCTTCGCTAGGAGCTCTGGGGCCAACGTCCTGACTTTC
CDR3 protein: CASSAFARSSGANVLTF
V gene: TRBV5-6
D gene: NA
J gene: TRBJ2-6
clone size: NA
CDR3 length: 17

CDR3 DNA: TGTGCCAGCAGCTTGATAGGGGACAATCAGCCCCAGCATTTT
CDR3 protein: CASSLIGDNQPQHF
V gene: TRBV5-5
D gene: NA
J gene: TRBJ1-5
clone size: NA
CDR3 length: 14

CDR3 DNA: TGTGCCAGTAGTACTGGGACCACAGGGGATTCGGGCCAGCCCCAGCATTTT
CDR3 protein: CASSTGTTGDSGQPQHF
V gene: TRBV19
D gene: TRBD1
J gene: TRBJ1-5
clone size: NA
CDR3 length: 17

CDR3 DNA: TGTGCCAGCAGTGAGATCGGGGGTGGAGCTTTCTTT
CDR3 protein: CASSEIGGGAFF
V gene: TRBV25-1
D gene: NA
J gene: TRBJ1-1
clone size: NA
CDR3 length: 12

CDR3 DNA: NA
CDR3 protein: CASSSSDFTVSYGYTF
V gene: TRBV28
D gene: NA
J gene: TRBJ1-2
clone size: NA
CDR3 length: 16

CDR3 DNA: TGTGCCAGCTCAGAAATGGGGGGGCAGACTGAAGCTTTCTTT
CDR3 protein: CASSEMGGQTEAFF
V gene: TRBV18
D gene: NA
J gene: TRBJ1-1
clone size: NA
CDR3 length: 14

CDR3 DNA: TGTGCCTGGAGTGTACAGGGACTGAACACCGGGGAGCTGTTTTTT
CDR3 protein: CAWSVQGLNTGELFF
V gene: TRBV30
D gene: NA
J gene: TRBJ2-2
clone size: NA
CDR3 length: 15

CDR3 DNA: TGTGCCAGCCCCCTGGGGGAGACCCAGTACTTC
CDR3 protein: CASPLGETQYF
V gene: TRBV21-1
D gene: NA
J gene: TRBJ2-5
clone size: once
CDR3 length: 11

CDR3 DNA: TGTGCCAGCAGTGACGCCCTAGCGAGCTCCTACAATGAGCAGTTCTTC
CDR3 protein: CASSDALASSYNEQFF
V gene: TRBV2
D gene: NA
J gene: TRBJ2-1
clone size: NA
CDR3 length: 16

CDR3 DNA: TGTGCCAGCAGCTTACTTCAGGGGGCGTCCTCCGGAAACACCATATATTTT
CDR3 protein: CASSLLQGASSGNTIYF
V gene: TRBV7-2
D gene: TRBD1
J gene: TRBJ1-3
clone size: once
CDR3 length: 17

CDR3 DNA: TGTGCCAGTAGCGGGGGGGCTTTACCCCTCCACTTT
CDR3 protein: CASSGGALPLHF
V gene: TRBV19
D gene: NA
J gene: TRBJ1-6
clone size: NA
CDR3 length: 12

CDR3 DNA: TGTGCCAGTATACCAACTAGCGGGAGCACCGGGGAGCTGTTTTTT
CDR3 protein: CASIPTSGSTGELFF
V gene: TRBV19
D gene: TRBD2
J gene: TRBJ2-2
clone size: few
CDR3 length: 15

CDR3 DNA: TGTGCCAGCAGCTGGGGACAGGGGAACTACAATGAGCAGTTCTTC
CDR3 protein: CASSWGQGNYNEQFF
V gene: TRBV7-3
D gene: TRBD1
J gene: TRBJ2-1
clone size: NA
CDR3 length: 15

CDR3 DNA: TGTGCCAGCAGTTACCCGGGAAGTTATGGCTACACCTTC
CDR3 protein: CASSYPGSYGYTF
V gene: TRBV6-5
D gene: NA
J gene: TRBJ1-2
clone size: NA
CDR3 length: 13

CDR3 DNA: TGTGCCAGCAGCCCCGCAGGGGTAAACACCATATATTTT
CDR3 protein: CASSPAGVNTIYF
V gene: TRBV14
D gene: NA
J gene: TRBJ1-3
clone size: NA
CDR3 length: 13

CDR3 DNA: TGTGCCAGTAGTATAGATGAGGGCCCGGTTGAAGCTTTCTTT
CDR3 protein: CASSIDEGPVEAFF
V gene: TRBV19
D gene: NA
J gene: TRBJ1-1
clone size: NA
CDR3 length: 14

CDR3 DNA: TGTGCCAGCACCCCGGGAGTAGCGGGAGGGGTAGGGGAGCTGTTTTTT
CDR3 protein: CASTPGVAGGVGELFF
V gene: TRBV28
D gene: TRBD2
J gene: TRBJ2-2
clone size: NA
CDR3 length: 16

CDR3 DNA: TGTGCCAGCAGCTCCGCTAATGCGGGCGGGGATACGCAGTATTTT
CDR3 protein: CASSSANAGGDTQYF
V gene: TRBV7-3
D gene: NA
J gene: TRBJ2-3
clone size: NA
CDR3 length: 15

CDR3 DNA: TGTGCCAGCAGTTTACAACTTGGTAGTGGCAAAAACATTCAGTACTTC
CDR3 protein: CASSLQLGSGKNIQYF
V gene: TRBV28
D gene: NA
J gene: TRBJ2-4
clone size: NA
CDR3 length: 16

CDR3 DNA: TGTGCCAGCAGACTAGCGGGTCCCGGCGAGCAGTACTTC
CDR3 protein: CASRLAGPGEQYF
V gene: TRBV6-5
D gene: TRBD2
J gene: TRBJ2-7
clone size: NA
CDR3 length: 13

CDR3 DNA: TGCGCCAGCAGCGACAGGGGGCCGGAGACCCAGTACTTC
CDR3 protein: CASSDRGPETQYF
V gene: TRBV10-1
D gene: TRBD1
J gene: TRBJ2-5
clone size: once
CDR3 length: 13

CDR3 DNA: TGTGCCAGCCGGGACTTCAGCTCCTATAATTCACCCCTCCACTTT
CDR3 protein: CASRDFSSYNSPLHF
V gene: TRBV27
D gene: NA
J gene: TRBJ1-6
clone size: NA
CDR3 length: 15

CDR3 DNA: TGTGCCAGCAGCTTAGAGCTCGGTAGTGAGCAGTTCTTC
CDR3 protein: CASSLELGSEQFF
V gene: TRBV7-8
D gene: NA
J gene: TRBJ2-1
clone size: NA
CDR3 length: 13

CDR3 DNA: TGTGCCAGTCTGGCTTGGGGGAACACTGAAGCTTTCTTT
CDR3 protein: CASLAWGNTEAFF
V gene: TRBV19
D gene: NA
J gene: TRBJ1-1
clone size: few
CDR3 length: 13

CDR3 DNA: TGTGCCAGCAGCGTAGGAGTTGGGGTCTCTTATGGCTACACCTTC
CDR3 protein: CASSVGVGVSYGYTF
V gene: TRBV9
D gene: NA
J gene: TRBJ1-2
clone size: NA
CDR3 length: 15

CDR3 DNA: TGTGCCAGCGGAACCCGGGTGGGAACTGAAGCTTTCTTT
CDR3 protein: CASGTRVGTEAFF
V gene: TRBV6-5
D gene: NA
J gene: TRBJ1-1
clone size: NA
CDR3 length: 13

CDR3 DNA: TGCGCCAGCAGCTTGGAGGGGGGCACTGAAGCTTTCTTT
CDR3 protein: CASSLEGGTEAFF
V gene: TRBV5-1
D gene: NA
J gene: TRBJ1-1
clone size: NA
CDR3 length: 13

CDR3 DNA: TGTGCCTGGAGTCCTCGGGCGGGGACTAGCGGGAGAAAGGTCGGGGAGCTGTTTTTT
CDR3 protein: CAWSPRAGTSGRKVGELFF
V gene: TRBV30
D gene: TRBD2
J gene: TRBJ2-2
clone size: NA
CDR3 length: 19

CDR3 DNA: TGTGCCAGCAGCCCCAGGGTAAGGGCGGAGCAGTTCTTC
CDR3 protein: CASSPRVRAEQFF
V gene: TRBV11-2
D gene: NA
J gene: TRBJ2-1
clone size: once
CDR3 length: 13

CDR3 DNA: TGTGCCAGCAGTCCCAGCCTAGCGGGAGGGTACCGGGAGCTGTTTTTT
CDR3 protein: CASSPSLAGGYRELFF
V gene: TRBV27
D gene: TRBD2
J gene: TRBJ2-2
clone size: NA
CDR3 length: 16

CDR3 DNA: TGCGCCAGCAGCTTGGGGAGACTAGCGGGAATTGTGGATGAGCAGTTCTTC
CDR3 protein: CASSLGRLAGIVDEQFF
V gene: TRBV5-1
D gene: TRBD2
J gene: TRBJ2-1
clone size: NA
CDR3 length: 17

CDR3 DNA: TGTGCCAGCAGGTCGACAGGGTTAGTCCTTAAACTGTTTTTT
CDR3 protein: CASRSTGLVLKLFF
V gene: TRBV2
D gene: TRBD1
J gene: TRBJ1-4
clone size: once
CDR3 length: 14

CDR3 DNA: TGTGCCAGCAGCCACCTGGACAGGGATAACTATGGCTACACCTTC
CDR3 protein: CASSHLDRDNYGYTF
V gene: TRBV4-2
D gene: TRBD1
J gene: TRBJ1-2
clone size: NA
CDR3 length: 15

CDR3 DNA: TGTGCCAGCAGTTACACAACACAGGGGGCTGGAAACACCATATATTTT
CDR3 protein: CASSYTTQGAGNTIYF
V gene: TRBV6-5
D gene: TRBD1
J gene: TRBJ1-3
clone size: NA
CDR3 length: 16

CDR3 DNA: TGCGCCAGCAGTCGGGGGTCGGGCCCTGAAGCTTTCTTT
CDR3 protein: CASSRGSGPEAFF
V gene: TRBV5-1
D gene: NA
J gene: TRBJ1-1
clone size: NA
CDR3 length: 13

CDR3 DNA: TGTGCCAGCAGCTTGGTAGGCTCCCCGGAGACCCAGTACTTC
CDR3 protein: CASSLVGSPETQYF
V gene: TRBV5-6
D gene: NA
J gene: TRBJ2-5
clone size: NA
CDR3 length: 14

CDR3 DNA: TGTGCCAGCAGCTTACAGGTGGACAGGTCCGGGGAGCTGTTTTTT
CDR3 protein: CASSLQVDRSGELFF
V gene: TRBV7-9
D gene: TRBD1
J gene: TRBJ2-2
clone size: NA
CDR3 length: 15

CDR3 DNA: TGTGCCAGCAGTGACACCGGGACAGGGGATTACGAGCAGTACTTC
CDR3 protein: CASSDTGTGDYEQYF
V gene: TRBV28
D gene: TRBD1
J gene: TRBJ2-7
clone size: NA
CDR3 length: 15

CDR3 DNA: TGTGCCAGCAGTACCCGGACAGGTCCTTATGGCTACACCTTC
CDR3 protein: CASSTRTGPYGYTF
V gene: TRBV28
D gene: TRBD1
J gene: TRBJ1-2
clone size: NA
CDR3 length: 14

CDR3 DNA: TGTGCCAGCAGTACCATACCCTATGGCTACACCTTC
CDR3 protein: CASSTIPYGYTF
V gene: TRBV12-3/TRBV12-4
D gene: NA
J gene: TRBJ1-2
clone size: few
CDR3 length: 12

CDR3 DNA: TGTGCCAGCAGCGACCCGACGGAAAGCTATGGCTACACCTTC
CDR3 protein: CASSDPTESYGYTF
V gene: TRBV5-4
D gene: NA
J gene: TRBJ1-2
clone size: NA
CDR3 length: 14

CDR3 DNA: TGTGCCAGCACCGAAACAGACAGGTCCTACGAGCAGTACTTC
CDR3 protein: CASTETDRSYEQYF
V gene: TRBV11-2
D gene: NA
J gene: TRBJ2-7
clone size: NA
CDR3 length: 14

CDR3 DNA: TGTGCCAGCAGTTACTCCGTGGCAGCCTACGAGCAGTACTTC
CDR3 protein: CASSYSVAAYEQYF
V gene: TRBV6-5
D gene: NA
J gene: TRBJ2-7
clone size: NA
CDR3 length: 14

CDR3 DNA: TGTGCCAGCAGCCAAGAAAGGACAGTAATACAAGAGACCCAGTACTTC
CDR3 protein: CASSQERTVIQETQYF
V gene: TRBV3-1/TRBV3-2
D gene: NA
J gene: TRBJ2-5
clone size: NA
CDR3 length: 16

CDR3 DNA: TGCGCCAGCAGCCCGGACGGCGGCAATCAGCCCCAGCATTTT
CDR3 protein: CASSPDGGNQPQHF
V gene: TRBV5-1
D gene: NA
J gene: TRBJ1-5
clone size: NA
CDR3 length: 14

CDR3 DNA: TGTGCCAGCAGCGTAGGGCAGGGGTTAATAGACACTGAAGCTTTCTTT
CDR3 protein: CASSVGQGLIDTEAFF
V gene: TRBV9
D gene: NA
J gene: TRBJ1-1
clone size: large
CDR3 length: 16

CDR3 DNA: TGTGCCAGCTCCCAAAGAGACAGACATAATCAGCCCCAGCATTTT
CDR3 protein: CASSQRDRHNQPQHF
V gene: TRBV18
D gene: NA
J gene: TRBJ1-5
clone size: NA
CDR3 length: 15